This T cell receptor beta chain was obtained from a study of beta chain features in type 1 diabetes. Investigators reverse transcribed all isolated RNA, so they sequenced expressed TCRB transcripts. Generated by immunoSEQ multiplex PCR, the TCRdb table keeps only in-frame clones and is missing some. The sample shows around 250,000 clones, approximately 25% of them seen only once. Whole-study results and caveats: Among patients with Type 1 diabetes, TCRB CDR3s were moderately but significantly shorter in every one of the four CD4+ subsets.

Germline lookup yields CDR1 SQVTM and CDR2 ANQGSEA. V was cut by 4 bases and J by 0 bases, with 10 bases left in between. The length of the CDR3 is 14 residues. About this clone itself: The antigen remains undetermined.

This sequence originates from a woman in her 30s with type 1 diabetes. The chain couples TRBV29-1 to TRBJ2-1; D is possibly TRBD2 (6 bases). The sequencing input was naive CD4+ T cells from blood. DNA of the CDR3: TGCAGCGTTGCGCGGGGTAACTCCTACAATGAGCAGTTCTTC. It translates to CSVARGNSYNEQFF.